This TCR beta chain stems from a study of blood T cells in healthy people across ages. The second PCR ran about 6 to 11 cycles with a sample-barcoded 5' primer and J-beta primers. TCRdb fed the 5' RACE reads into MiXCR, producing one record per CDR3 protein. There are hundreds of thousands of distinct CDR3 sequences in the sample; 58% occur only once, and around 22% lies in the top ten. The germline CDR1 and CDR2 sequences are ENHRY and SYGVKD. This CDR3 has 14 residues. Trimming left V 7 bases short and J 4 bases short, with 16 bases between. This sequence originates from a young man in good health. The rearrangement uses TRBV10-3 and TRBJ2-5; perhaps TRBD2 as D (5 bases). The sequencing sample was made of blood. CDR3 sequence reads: CAIKVQASGETQYF. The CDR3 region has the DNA TGTGCCATCAAGGTGCAGGCAAGCGGAGAGACCCAGTACTTC.